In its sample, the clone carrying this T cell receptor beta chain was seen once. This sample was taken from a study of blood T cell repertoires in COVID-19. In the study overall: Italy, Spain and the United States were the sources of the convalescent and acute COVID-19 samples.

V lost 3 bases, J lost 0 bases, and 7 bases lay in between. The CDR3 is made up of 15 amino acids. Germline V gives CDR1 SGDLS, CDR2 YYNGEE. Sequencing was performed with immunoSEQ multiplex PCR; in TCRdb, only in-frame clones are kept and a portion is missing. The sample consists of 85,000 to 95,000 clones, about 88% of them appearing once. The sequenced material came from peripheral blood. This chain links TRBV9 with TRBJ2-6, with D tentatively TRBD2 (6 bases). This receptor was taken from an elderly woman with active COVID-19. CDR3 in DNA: TGTGCCAGCAGCGCGACTAGCTCTGGGGCCAACGTCCTGACTTTC. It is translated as CASSATSSGANVLTF.